This entry concerns a single TCR beta chain. Its antigen is undetermined. The entry originates in a study of shared clonotypes between healthy human individuals. Findings of the study overall: Measured sharing among donors was expected to vary with sequencing depth.

Splitting of each subset's genomic DNA was done evenly across several immunoSEQ plates. The repertoire was sequenced with immunoSEQ multiplex PCR; TCRdb's copy has only in-frame clones and lacks some. The table shows 450,000 to 500,000 clones, with roughly 80% occurring only once. The receptor comes from a middle-aged woman in good health. Some clones in this sample may be carry-over from other donors' samples. Sequenced material: PBMCs.

The CDR3 here is CASSYGPYGYTF. In DNA form, the CDR3 reads TGTGCCAGCAGTTATGGACCGTATGGCTACACCTTC. The chain joins TRBV28 to TRBJ1-2; D not resolved. The germline gives CDR1 MDHEN, CDR2 SYDVKM. The CDR3 is made up of 12 amino acids. V lost 4 bases and J 5 bases, leaving 8 bases between the germline ends.